The entry that follows covers one T cell receptor (beta chain) sequence. This clone was seen a single time. This receptor's antigen is unknown. Nothing much larger sits one base from this clone, and base qualities are not available. The data originate from a study of cytomegalovirus exposure and HLA in healthy donors (dated by TCRdb to about 2017). For the study in its entirety: An earlier analysis of approximately 590 of the donors reported roughly 300 Gb of sequence data and roughly 100 million unique TCR beta sequences from about 200 million T cells. An early release that covered 500 to 800 HLA-typed donors contained about 300 gigabases of sequencing data and around 85 million unique TCR sequences. The genetic ancestry cluster associated with self-reported Caucasian donors included roughly 84% of the roughly 410 genotyped donors. The study was designed to test whether signatures of past pathogen exposure could be identified by cataloging public T cell receptors. The study used immunosequencing to profile the T cell repertoires of approximately 630 subjects and linked those repertoires to cytomegalovirus serostatus. Along with the approximately 700-subject first cohort, a separate validation cohort of about 110 different subjects was used. To predict cytomegalovirus infection status, the study brought together high-throughput TCR immunosequencing, statistical association of individual TCRs with disease status, and machine learning. In a later analysis, previously published TCR beta repertoires from several hundred donors were re-analyzed and high-resolution HLA genotyping was added so that TCR occurrence patterns could be studied. In the later analysis, no new phenotypic data were used to find candidate immune exposures; instead, reliance was placed on TCR beta sequences and their occurrence across donors. In an earlier analysis of 587 of the donors, high-throughput TCR beta sequencing was used to judge whether each TCR beta V gene segment behaved as functional or pseudogenic. Donor age, sex, ethnicity and CMV serostatus were collected together with the repertoire data. In a later genetic analysis, genome-wide SNP genotypes for about three fifths of the 666 donors were used, and that subset was treated as a discovery cohort. All discovery cohort repertoires had been generated on a single sequencing platform. Class I and class II HLA loci were covered by the typing at four-digit resolution. Typing coverage differed by locus: A, B, C, DRB1 and DQB1 were typed in about 620-640 donors, DQA1 in 500 to 550, DPA1 in some 570, and DPB1 in about 450. Because of strong linkage in the cohort, five DR-DQ haplotypes were treated as single units for association and clustering. On average, about 200,000 unique TCR beta nucleotide sequences were sequenced per donor among roughly 430 genotyped donors of the cohort, with about 19% of those sequences being non-productive.

In total, about 650 healthy bone marrow donors made up the cohort. At the time of sampling, every cohort member was nominally healthy, though immune exposures that went unrecorded were likely present. The donor was CMV seronegative and belonged to the group of more than 300 seronegative cohort members. Each donor provided a peripheral blood sample, and peripheral blood mononuclear cells were used for TCR beta sequencing. Genomic DNA was extracted from the blood cell samples with the Qiagen DNeasy Blood Extraction Kit. Reading from cysteine to phenylalanine, the CDR3 counts 14 amino acids. Left in the record is the CDR3 DNA by itself, 42 bases read in frame from the first base. The germline V gene (reference sequence) gives CDR1 as LNHDA and CDR2 as SQIVND. Broad study findings and their caveats: Because HLA typing was unavailable for some donors at each locus, only the typed subset was used in association tests. Across donors, most TCR sequences were observed very rarely, whereas some public TCRs were present in many individuals. Sequencing depth was assumed to be roughly uniform across donors in the presence/absence analyses, though that assumption may not hold. According to a later analysis, TCR association rates differed among HLA loci, with DRB1 alleles showing the most associated TCRs and HLA-C alleles showing the fewest. In both the original and validation cohorts, the classifier was reported to diagnose cytomegalovirus status with high specificity and sensitivity. A cluster of highly shared sequence variants was judged likely to represent a technical artifact of the sequencing pipeline. A later analysis reported that several top co-occurrence clusters appeared linked to parvovirus B19, influenza, CMV and Epstein-Barr virus. In an earlier analysis of about 600 of the donors, most TCR beta V segments appeared in productive rearrangements about 87% or about 30% of the time, broadly matching IMGT annotations. The earlier analysis of approximately 560 of the donors excluded some 15 rarely observed V segments, including chromosome 9 orphons, because counts were too low. Some IMGT-functional V segments, including TRBV6-2 and TRBV6-3, could not be distinguished by the 87-base-pair reads and were therefore excluded. The only immune exposure information available for the cohort was CMV serostatus. V-gene and J-gene trimming of TCR beta chains was associated with a missense DCLRE1C variant in a later genetic analysis, and the association was replicated in an independent cohort. In a later analysis, HLA-associated TCR beta chains showed more clonal expansion and lower generation probabilities than non-associated chains that were equally common. Correlated functional status among segregating V segments might reflect linkage disequilibrium, but an unknown experimental factor could not be ruled out. Assigning TCR associations to individual alleles was difficult when HLA alleles, especially DR and DQ, strongly co-occurred. In a later analysis, some 18,000 TCR beta sequences were associated with specific HLA alleles at a false discovery rate of 0.05. In vitro tests confirmed that a few of the cytomegalovirus-associated TCR beta chains recognize cytomegalovirus antigens. A total of 150 or so TCR beta chains were listed by the study as associated with cytomegalovirus. In this cohort, only TCR beta chains were sequenced, and detectable features were limited by the absence of alpha or paired-chain data. The authors suggested that the approach could potentially be extended to other disease states and immunological phenotypes. A further reported finding was that TCR beta sequences accurately predicted the HLA-A and HLA-B alleles for most subjects in the first cohort. Most CMV-associated TCR beta chains appeared to be HLA-restricted in a later analysis, and the HLA associations seemed to be driven largely by CMV exposure. In a later genetic analysis, fewer N-insertions in productive TCRs were reported among donors in an Asian-associated ancestry cluster than the roughly 670-donor mean.

Library preparation was by the immunoSEQ multiplex PCR assay. The multiplex PCR relied on a mix of 60 forward primers for TCR Vbeta segments and 13 reverse primers for TCR Jbeta segments. Amplification of the CDR3 region of rearranged TCR beta genes was performed with a multiplex PCR assay on genomic DNA. Amplified TCR beta libraries were sequenced as 87-base-pair reads on the Illumina HiSeq System. As for how the authors treated the data: In a later analysis, tens of millions of unique TCR beta chains were counted across the 650 to 750 repertoires, and about 10 million of these chains were shared by at least two donors. To remove PCR and sequencing errors, raw reads were error-corrected and collapsed into unique sequences using a nearest-neighbor algorithm that merged closely related sequences. CDR3 sequences were aligned to IMGT reference sequences to assign V, D and J gene segments. For a sequence to be retained, a match of at least six nucleotides was required to both a V gene segment and a J gene segment. Rearrangements were called productive when the CDR3 lacked stop codons and stayed in frame with V and J; all others were non-productive. CDR3 was defined according to IMGT convention as the region running from the second conserved V-encoded cysteine to the conserved J-encoded phenylalanine. In an earlier analysis of more than 550 of the donors, sequences lacking an unambiguous match to a single V gene segment were excluded. An earlier analysis of some 500 of the donors classified V segments as functional when productive rearrangements were above 56.7% and as segregating when the standard deviation between donors was above 5%. To diagnose cytomegalovirus status from the catalog of TCR beta chain sequences, a statistical classification framework was built. V and J gene assignment, in a later analysis, came from comparing TCR nucleotide sequences with IMGT/GENE-DB human TR gene sequences. The TCRdist pipeline was used in a later analysis to assign CDR3 sequences and most-parsimonious VDJ recombination scenarios. In a later analysis, every TCR beta chain was defined by the combination of its CDR3 amino acid sequence and its V-gene family, and reads without a unique V-gene family were dropped. A later analysis removed 450 to 600 highly shared, low-generation-probability nucleotide sequences to deal with suspected cross-contamination and a sequencing artifact. In a later analysis, a clonal expansion index for each public chain was calculated from normalized within-repertoire ranks of inferred template counts. Generation probabilities in a later analysis came from a VDJ recombination model fitted to out-of-frame rearrangements, and those results were checked against IGoR. In a later analysis, TCR-TCR, TCR-HLA and TCR-CMV co-occurrence was scored with hypergeometric tests, and a repertoire-size bias correction was applied to TCR pairs. A later analysis estimated false discovery rates by permuting HLA or CMV assignments 20 times. In a later analysis, co-occurring TCRs were grouped with DBSCAN, and TCRdist sequence similarity was added when clustering was performed within HLA-allele-positive subsets. Repertoires with fewer than 30,000 or more than 120,000 public chains, plus five repertoires with anomalous nucleotide sharing, were excluded from co-occurrence clustering. The immuneACCESS repertoire file appears here via TCRdb, limited to in-frame rearrangements. These files lack a portion of the clones; in checked studies, under half of the deficit traces to unresolved V genes, and the cause of the others is not known. Clone size and the V and J calls come from that table; the DNA yielded D and trimming. Present in this sample are over 110,000 clones, around 80% of which were seen just once. The ten largest clones represent about 5% of the sample.

Sequences were obtained from PBMCs. The rearranged chain carries TRBV19 and TRBJ2-5; perhaps TRBD2 is the D gene, with 5 bases matching. The better agreement between TRBJ2-7 and the DNA end casts doubt on the J call. This clonotype was obtained from a man between 40 and 49 years old in good health and CMV-seronegative. The CDR3 protein is CASSIGGVAYEQYF. The nucleotide sequence reads TGTGCCAGTAGTATAGGGGGAGTCGCCTACGAGCAGTACTTC.